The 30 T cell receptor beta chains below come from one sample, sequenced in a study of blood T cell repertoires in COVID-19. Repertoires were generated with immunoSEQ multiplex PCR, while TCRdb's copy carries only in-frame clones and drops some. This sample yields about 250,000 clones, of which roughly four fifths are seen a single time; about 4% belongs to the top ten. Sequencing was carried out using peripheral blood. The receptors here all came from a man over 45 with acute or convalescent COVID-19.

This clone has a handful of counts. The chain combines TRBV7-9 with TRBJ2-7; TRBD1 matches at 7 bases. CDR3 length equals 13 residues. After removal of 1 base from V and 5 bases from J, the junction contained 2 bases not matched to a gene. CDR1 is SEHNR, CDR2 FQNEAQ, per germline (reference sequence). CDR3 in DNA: TGTGCCAGCAGCTTAGAGGGGGCAGACGAGCAGTACTTC. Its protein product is CASSLEGADEQYF.

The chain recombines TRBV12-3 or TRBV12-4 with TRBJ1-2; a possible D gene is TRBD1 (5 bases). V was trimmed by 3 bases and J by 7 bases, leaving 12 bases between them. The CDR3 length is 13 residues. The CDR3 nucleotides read TGTGCCAGCAGTTTTACGGGGGAGGGTGGCTACACCTTC. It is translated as CASSFTGEGGYTF.

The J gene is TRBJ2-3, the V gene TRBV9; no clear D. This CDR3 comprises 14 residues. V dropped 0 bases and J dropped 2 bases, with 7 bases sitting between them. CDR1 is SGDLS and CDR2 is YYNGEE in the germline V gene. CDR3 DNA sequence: TGTGCCAGCAGCGTAGACACAAACACAGATACGCAGTATTTT. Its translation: CASSVDTNTDTQYF.

CDR3 region: CASSADNQPQHF. The DNA for the CDR3 is TGTGCCAGCAGCGCGGACAATCAGCCCCAGCATTTT. The chain recombines TRBV7-8 with TRBJ1-5; D call uncertain. The V end lost 5 bases, the J end lost 3 bases, and 5 bases lay between the germline ends. From germline, CDR1 is SGHVS and CDR2 FQNEAQ. The CDR3 spans 12 residues. The variable domain in full, completed from reference TRBV7-8 and TRBJ1-5, reads GAGVSQSPRYKVAKRGQDVALRCDPISGHVSLFWYQQALGQGPEFLTYFQNEAQLDKSGLPSDRFFAERPEGSVSTLKIQRTQQEDSAVYLCASSADNQPQHFGDGTRLSIL.

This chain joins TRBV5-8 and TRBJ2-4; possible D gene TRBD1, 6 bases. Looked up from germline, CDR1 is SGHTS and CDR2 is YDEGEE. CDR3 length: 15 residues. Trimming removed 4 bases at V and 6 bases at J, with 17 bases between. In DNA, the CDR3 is TGTGCCAGCAGCCCCGAAACAGGGTTCGGAAACATTCAGTACTTC. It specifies CASSPETGFGNIQYF. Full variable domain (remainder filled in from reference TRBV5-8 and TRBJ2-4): EAGVTQSPTHLIKTRGQQATLRCSPISGHTSVYWYQQALGLGLQFLLWYDEGEERNRGNFPPRFSGRQFPNYSSELNVNALELEDSALYLCASSPETGFGNIQYFGAGTRLSVL.

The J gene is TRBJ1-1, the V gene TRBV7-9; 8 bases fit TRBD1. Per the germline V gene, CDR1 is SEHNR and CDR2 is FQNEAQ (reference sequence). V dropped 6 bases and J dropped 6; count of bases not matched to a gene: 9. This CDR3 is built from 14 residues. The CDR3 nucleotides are TGTGCCAGCAGACCGGACAGGGAAATCCCTGAAGCTTTCTTT. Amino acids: CASRPDREIPEAFF.

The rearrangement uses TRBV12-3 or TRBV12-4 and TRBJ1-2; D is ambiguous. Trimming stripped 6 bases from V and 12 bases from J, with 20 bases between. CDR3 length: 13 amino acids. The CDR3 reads CASRTGSHPVDTF. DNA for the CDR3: TGTGCCAGCAGAACCGGGTCTCACCCGGTAGACACCTTC.

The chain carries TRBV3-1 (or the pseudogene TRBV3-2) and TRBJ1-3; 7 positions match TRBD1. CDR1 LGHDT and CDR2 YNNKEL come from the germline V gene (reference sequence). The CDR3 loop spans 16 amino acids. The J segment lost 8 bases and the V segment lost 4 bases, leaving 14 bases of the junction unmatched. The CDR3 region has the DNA TGTGCCAGCAGCCGAAAACCGCAGGGGGGTGGGGACACCATATATTTT. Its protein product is CASSRKPQGGGDTIYF.

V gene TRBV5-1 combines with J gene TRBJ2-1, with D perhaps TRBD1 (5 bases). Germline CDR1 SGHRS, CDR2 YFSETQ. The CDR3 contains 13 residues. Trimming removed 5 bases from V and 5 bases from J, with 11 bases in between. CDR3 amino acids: CASRRGANNEQFF. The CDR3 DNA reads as TGCGCCAGCAGAAGGGGTGCGAACAATGAGCAGTTCTTC.

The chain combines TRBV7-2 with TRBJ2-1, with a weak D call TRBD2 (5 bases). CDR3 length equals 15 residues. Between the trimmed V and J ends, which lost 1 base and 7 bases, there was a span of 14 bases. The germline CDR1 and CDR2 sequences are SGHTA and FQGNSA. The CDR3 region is CASSLGASRVNEQFF. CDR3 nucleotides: TGTGCCAGCAGCTTAGGGGCTAGCAGAGTAAATGAGCAGTTCTTC.

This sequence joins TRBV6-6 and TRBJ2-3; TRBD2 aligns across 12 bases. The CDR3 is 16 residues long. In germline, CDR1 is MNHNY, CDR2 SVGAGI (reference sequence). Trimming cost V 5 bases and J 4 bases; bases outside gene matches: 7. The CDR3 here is CASSRLLAGGPDTQYF. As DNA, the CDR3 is TGTGCCAGCAGTCGACTACTAGCGGGAGGACCAGATACGCAGTATTTT.

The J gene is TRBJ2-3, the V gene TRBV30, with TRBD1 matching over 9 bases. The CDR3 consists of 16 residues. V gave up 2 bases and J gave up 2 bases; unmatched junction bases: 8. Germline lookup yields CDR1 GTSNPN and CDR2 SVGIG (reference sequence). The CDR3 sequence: CAWSTFWDRVTDTQYF. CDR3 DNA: TGTGCCTGGAGTACATTCTGGGACAGGGTCACAGATACGCAGTATTTT. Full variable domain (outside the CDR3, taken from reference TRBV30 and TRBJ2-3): SQTIHQWPATLVQPVGSPLSLECTVEGTSNPNLYWYRQAAGRGLQLLFYSVGIGQISSEVPQNLSASRPQDRQFILSSKKLLLSDSGFYLCAWSTFWDRVTDTQYFGPGTRLTVL.

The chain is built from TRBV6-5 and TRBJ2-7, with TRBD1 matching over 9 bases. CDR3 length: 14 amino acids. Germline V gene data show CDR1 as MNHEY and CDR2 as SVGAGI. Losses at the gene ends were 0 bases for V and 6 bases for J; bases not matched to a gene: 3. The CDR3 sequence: CASSYSRDRAEQYF. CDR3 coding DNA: TGTGCCAGCAGTTACTCCCGGGACAGGGCCGAGCAGTACTTC.

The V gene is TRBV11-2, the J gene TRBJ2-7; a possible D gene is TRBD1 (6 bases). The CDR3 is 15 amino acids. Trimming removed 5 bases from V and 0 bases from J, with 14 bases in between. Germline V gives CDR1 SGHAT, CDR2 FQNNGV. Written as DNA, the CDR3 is TGTGCCAGCAGCGGAATACAGGGTAGCTCCTACGAGCAGTACTTC. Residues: CASSGIQGSSYEQYF.

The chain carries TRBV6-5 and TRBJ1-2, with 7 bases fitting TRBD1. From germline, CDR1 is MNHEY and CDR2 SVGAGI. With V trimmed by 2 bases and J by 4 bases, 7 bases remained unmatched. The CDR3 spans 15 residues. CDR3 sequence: CASSYRDRAPYGYTF. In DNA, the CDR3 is TGTGCCAGCAGTTACCGGGACAGAGCCCCCTATGGCTACACCTTC.

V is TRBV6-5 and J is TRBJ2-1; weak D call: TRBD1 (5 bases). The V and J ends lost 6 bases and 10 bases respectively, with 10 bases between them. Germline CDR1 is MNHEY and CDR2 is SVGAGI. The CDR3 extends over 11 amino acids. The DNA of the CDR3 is TGTGCCAGCAGGGACACAAGAGAGCAGTTCTTC. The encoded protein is CASRDTREQFF.

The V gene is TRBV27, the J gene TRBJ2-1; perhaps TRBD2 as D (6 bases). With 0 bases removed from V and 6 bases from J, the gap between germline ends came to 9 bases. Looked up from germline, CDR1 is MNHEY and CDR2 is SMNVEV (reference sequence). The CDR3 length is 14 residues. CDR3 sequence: CASSLSGRGNEQFF. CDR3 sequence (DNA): TGTGCCAGCAGTTTATCTGGGCGGGGCAATGAGCAGTTCTTC.

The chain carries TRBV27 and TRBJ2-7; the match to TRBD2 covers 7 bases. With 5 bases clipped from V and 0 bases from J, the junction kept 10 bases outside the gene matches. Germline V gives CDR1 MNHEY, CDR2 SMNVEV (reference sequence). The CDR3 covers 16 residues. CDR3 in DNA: TGTGCCAGCAGTATTCGGGCCGGGAGGAGCTCCTACGAGCAGTACTTC. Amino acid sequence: CASSIRAGRSSYEQYF.

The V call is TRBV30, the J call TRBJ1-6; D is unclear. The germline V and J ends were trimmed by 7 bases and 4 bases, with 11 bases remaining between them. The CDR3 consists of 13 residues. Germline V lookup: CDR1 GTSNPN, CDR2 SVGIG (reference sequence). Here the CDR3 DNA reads TGTGCCTCCGGGCGGGCATATAATTCACCCCTCCACTTT. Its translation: CASGRAYNSPLHF.

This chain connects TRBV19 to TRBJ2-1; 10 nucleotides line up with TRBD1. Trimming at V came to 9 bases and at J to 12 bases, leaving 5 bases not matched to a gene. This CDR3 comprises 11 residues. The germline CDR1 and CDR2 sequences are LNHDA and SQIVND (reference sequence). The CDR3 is CASGTGVVQFF. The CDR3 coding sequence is TGTGCCAGCGGGACAGGGGTCGTGCAGTTCTTC.

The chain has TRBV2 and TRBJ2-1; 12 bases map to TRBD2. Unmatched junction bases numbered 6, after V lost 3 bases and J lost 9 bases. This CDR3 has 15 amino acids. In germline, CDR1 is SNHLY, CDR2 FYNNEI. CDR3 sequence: CASSDGLAGLSEQFF. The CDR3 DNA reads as TGTGCCAGCAGTGACGGACTAGCGGGATTGAGTGAGCAGTTCTTC.

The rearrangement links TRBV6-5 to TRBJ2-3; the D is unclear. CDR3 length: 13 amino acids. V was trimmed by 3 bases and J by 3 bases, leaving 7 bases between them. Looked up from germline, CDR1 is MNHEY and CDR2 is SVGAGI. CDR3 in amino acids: CASSYSQTDTQYF. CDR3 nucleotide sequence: TGTGCCAGCAGTTATTCCCAGACAGATACGCAGTATTTT.

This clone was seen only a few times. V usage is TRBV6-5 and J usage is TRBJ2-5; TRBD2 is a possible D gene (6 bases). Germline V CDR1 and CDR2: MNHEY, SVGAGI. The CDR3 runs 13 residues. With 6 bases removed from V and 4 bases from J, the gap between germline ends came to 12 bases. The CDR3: CASRSAGRETQYF. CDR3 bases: TGTGCCAGCAGGTCAGCGGGTCGAGAGACCCAGTACTTC.

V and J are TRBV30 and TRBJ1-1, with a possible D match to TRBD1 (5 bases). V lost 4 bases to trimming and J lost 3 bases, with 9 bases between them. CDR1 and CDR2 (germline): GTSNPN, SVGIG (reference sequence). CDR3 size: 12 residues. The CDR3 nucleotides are TGTGCCTGGAACTGGGGGGACACTGAAGCTTTCTTT. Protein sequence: CAWNWGDTEAFF.

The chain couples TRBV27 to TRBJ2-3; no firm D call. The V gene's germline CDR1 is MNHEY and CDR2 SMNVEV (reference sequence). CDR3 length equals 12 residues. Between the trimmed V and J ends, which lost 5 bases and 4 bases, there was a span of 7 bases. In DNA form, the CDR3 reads TGTGCCAGCAGTCGGGTGGCAGATACGCAGTATTTT. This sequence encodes CASSRVADTQYF.

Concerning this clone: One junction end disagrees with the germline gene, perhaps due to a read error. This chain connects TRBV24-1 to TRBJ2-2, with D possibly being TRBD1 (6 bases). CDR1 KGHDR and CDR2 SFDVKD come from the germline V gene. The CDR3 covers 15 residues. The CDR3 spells CATSDPQGNPGELFF. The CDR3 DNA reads TGTGCCACCAGTGACCCGCAGGGGAACCCCGGGGAGCTGTTTTTT.

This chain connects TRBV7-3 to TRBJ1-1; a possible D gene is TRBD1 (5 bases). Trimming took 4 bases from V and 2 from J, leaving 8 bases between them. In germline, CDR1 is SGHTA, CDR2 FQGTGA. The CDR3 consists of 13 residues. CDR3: CASSSQANTEAFF. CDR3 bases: TGTGCCAGCAGCTCACAGGCTAACACTGAAGCTTTCTTT.

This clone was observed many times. As DNA, the CDR3 is TGCGCCAGCAGTCTTTCAGGGGGCAAGGCTTTCTTT. It encodes CASSLSGGKAFF. The chain is built from TRBV10-1 and TRBJ1-1; 8 bases line up with TRBD1. Germline CDR1 reads WNHNN; CDR2 reads SYGVQD (reference sequence). V shed 5 bases, J shed 11 bases, and the junction held 7 bases outside the gene matches. There are 12 residues in the CDR3.

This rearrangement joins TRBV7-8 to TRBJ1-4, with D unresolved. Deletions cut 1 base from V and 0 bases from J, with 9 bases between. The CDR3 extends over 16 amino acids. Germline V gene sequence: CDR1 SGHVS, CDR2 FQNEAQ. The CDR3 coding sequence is TGTGCCAGCAGCTTAGTTGGGCTGGCAACTAATGAAAAACTGTTTTTT. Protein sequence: CASSLVGLATNEKLFF.

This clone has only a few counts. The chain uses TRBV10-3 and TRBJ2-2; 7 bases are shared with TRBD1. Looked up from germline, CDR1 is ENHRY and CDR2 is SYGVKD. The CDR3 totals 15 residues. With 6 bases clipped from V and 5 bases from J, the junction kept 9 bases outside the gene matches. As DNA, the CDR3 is TGTGCCATCAGCGGTGCCACAGGGGCGACCGGGGAGCTGTTTTTT. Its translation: CAISGATGATGELFF.